Listed here is a single T cell receptor beta chain. Its matching antigen is unknown. Using immunoSEQ multiplex PCR, the repertoire was profiled, and TCRdb retains in-frame clones only, with some absent. The data show 800,000 to 1,200,000 clones, 78% seen once. This record comes from a study of shared clonotypes between healthy human individuals. Overall study findings and caveats: Naive CD4 clonotypes were shared across several donors at 4% to 5%.

The receptor was isolated from a man aged 18 to 30 in good health. Some clones in this sample may be carry-over from other donors' samples. Sequenced material: memory CD4+ T cells from PBMCs. Subset indicated: CD45RA-negative fraction.

The chain's CDR3 is CASSTQQGDYEQYF. The CDR3 region has the DNA TGTGCCAGCAGTACCCAACAGGGGGACTACGAGCAGTACTTC. The chain has TRBV25-1 and TRBJ2-7, with 8 bases fitting TRBD1. The CDR3 loop spans 14 amino acids. The V and J ends lost 5 bases and 3 bases, in that order; junction bases with no gene match: 6. CDR1 is MGHDK and CDR2 is SYGVNS in the germline V gene.